The rows below give T cell receptor beta chains drawn from one sample of a study of blood T cells in healthy people across ages. TCRdb re-called the 5' RACE reads through MiXCR, storing one row per CDR3 protein. The table has 2 million or so distinct CDR3 sequences, just under 50% seen once. Sequenced: blood. The receptors originated from a middle-aged woman in good health. Each CDR3 is given with its conserved first and last residue. D genes are given only for firm matches. Clone sizes are given selectively: once, few, many, or a class where the clone is expanded.

>-|TRBJ2-1|-|TRBV3-1
CASSQDPGPEQFF
TGTGCCAGCAGCCAAGACCCGGGGCCAGAGCAGTTCTTC
>TRBD1|TRBJ1-1|-|TRBV7-9
CASSFDRDRTEAFF
TGTGCCAGCAGCTTCGACAGGGATAGGACTGAAGCTTTCTTT
>-|TRBJ1-2|few|TRBV7-2
CASSGRQVNYGYTF
TGTGCCAGCAGCGGCCGACAGGTTAACTATGGCTACACCTTC
>TRBD2|TRBJ2-3|once|TRBV12-3/TRBV12-4
CASSLAPTSGETDTQYF
TGTGCCAGCAGTTTAGCGCCCACTAGCGGGGAGACAGATACGCAGTATTTT
>TRBD1|TRBJ2-7|once|TRBV20-1
CSARDRDSLYEQYF
TGCAGTGCTAGAGACCGGGACAGTCTCTACGAGCAGTACTTC
>-|TRBJ2-1|-|TRBV7-2
CASSLELRNDEQFF
TGTGCCAGCAGCTTAGAGTTGAGAAACGATGAGCAGTTCTTC
>TRBD2|TRBJ2-3|-|TRBV20-1
CSAAPLAGEVRDTQYF
TGCAGTGCCGCCCCACTAGCGGGGGAAGTTCGAGATACGCAGTATTTT
>-|TRBJ2-7|few|TRBV7-2
CASSRTGHYEQYF
TGTGCCAGCAGCCGGACCGGGCACTACGAGCAGTACTTC
>-|TRBJ2-4|once|TRBV7-2
CASSLGLYKNIQHF
TGTGCCAGCAGCTTAGGGCTTTACAAAAACATTCAGCACTTC
>-|TRBJ2-5|few|TRBV7-2
CASSYIPDRTQGTQYF
TGTGCCAGCAGCTATATTCCGGACAGAACCCAGGGGACCCAGTACTTC
>TRBD1|TRBJ2-1|-|TRBV5-1
CVSSLGQESYNEQFF
TGCGTCAGCAGCTTGGGACAGGAGTCCTACAATGAGCAGTTCTTC
>TRBD1|TRBJ1-4|-|TRBV12-3/TRBV12-4
CASSFSTGNEKLFF
TGTGCCAGCAGTTTTTCGACAGGGAATGAAAAACTGTTTTTT
>TRBD2|TRBJ2-5|-|TRBV5-1
CASSLERLAGGPETQYF
TGCGCCAGCAGCTTGGAGCGACTAGCGGGGGGGCCGGAGACCCAGTACTTC
>-|TRBJ2-5|-|TRBV2
CASSRYGPRETQYF
TGTGCCAGCAGCCGCTACGGGCCACGAGAGACCCAGTACTTC
>-|TRBJ2-1|-|TRBV7-2
CASSLQSLGKQETQFF
TGTGCCAGCAGCCTCCAGTCACTAGGAAAACAAGAGACCCAGTTCTTC
>-|TRBJ2-1|few|TRBV10-3
CAISRDSYYNEQFF
TGTGCCATCAGCCGGGACTCCTACTACAATGAGCAGTTCTTC
>TRBD1|TRBJ2-6|-|TRBV7-9
CASSRPPGQEISGANVLTF
TGTGCCAGCAGCCGCCCCCCGGGACAGGAGATCTCTGGGGCCAACGTCCTGACTTTC
>TRBD1|TRBJ2-4|few|TRBV6-2/TRBV6-3
CASSRDRVGGEYF
TGTGCCAGCAGCCGGGACAGGGTAGGCGGAGAGTACTTC
>-|TRBJ1-5|-|TRBV6-5
CASSRSEVNQPQHF
TGTGCCAGCAGTCGATCGGAGGTCAATCAGCCCCAGCATTTT
>-|TRBJ1-5|few|TRBV4-2
CASSQEPGYSNQPQHF
TGTGCCAGCAGCCAAGAGCCGGGGTATAGCAATCAGCCCCAGCATTTT
>TRBD2|TRBJ2-3|-|TRBV4-3
CASSQDLGLAGASSTDTQYF
TGCGCCAGCAGCCAAGATCTAGGACTAGCGGGAGCATCTAGCACAGATACGCAGTATTTT
>TRBD1|TRBJ1-5|few|TRBV5-1
CASSFGGAGGPQPQHF
TGCGCCAGCAGCTTCGGAGGTGCAGGGGGCCCTCAGCCCCAGCATTTT
>-|TRBJ1-2|-|TRBV9
CASLSPPYGYTF
TGTGCCAGCCTCAGCCCACCCTATGGCTACACCTTC
>TRBD1|TRBJ1-6|once|TRBV28
CASSLDRAHNSPLHF
TGTGCCAGCAGTTTGGACAGGGCCCATAATTCACCCCTCCACTTT
>-|TRBJ2-3|-|TRBV20-1
CSASGESTDTQYF
TGCAGTGCTAGCGGGGAGAGCACAGATACGCAGTATTTT